This T cell receptor beta chain originates from a study of cytotoxic CD8 clonotypes in ibrutinib-treated CLL (dated by TCRdb to the early 2020s). For the study in its entirety: In this cohort, 15 patients were treatment-naive and approximately 10 were relapsed/refractory, while some 17 had unmutated IGHV. Every sample from remission and from progressive disease was obtained while the patients were still on ibrutinib. Cryopreserved peripheral blood mononuclear cells were obtained before treatment, at response, and at either sustained remission or disease progression. On average, each sample yielded 250,000 to 300,000 productive templates and 94,082 productive rearrangements. Response samples were obtained after a median of around 11 months of treatment, with a range of about 6 to 36 months. Partial responses were observed in 24 patients and complete responses in 2; after a median follow-up of around 68 months, remission was maintained in approximately 14 patients and progression was observed in about twelve. Longitudinal samples were available for about 30% of the roughly 86 trial participants. Results the study describes overall, beyond this receptor: Baseline clonality exceeded that of age-matched healthy donors and correlated strongly with circulating CD8+ T-cell counts. Sampling times were not matched between patients in sustained remission and patients whose disease was progressing, and lymph node repertoires were not examined. Clonality rose at ibrutinib response, remained stable during sustained remission, and dropped back toward baseline at progression. Public clonotypes were rare and either shrank or stayed stable during treatment, and the rise in clonality at ibrutinib response reflected expansion of private clonotypes.

The goal of deep resolution MiSeq sequencing was a depth between 1 in 1 million and 1 in 200,000 T cells, and coverage averaged 10x per clonotype. The immunoSEQ hsTCRB Kit was used to generate TCR beta libraries. The original methods were these. The data were analyzed with ImmunoSEQ Analyzer and ImmunoSEQ Data Assistant, and V, D and J gene assignments followed IMGT definitions. Clonality, which ranges from 0 to 1, was calculated as one minus the normalized Shannon entropy of productive rearrangement frequencies. Public clonotype analysis was restricted to overrepresented clonotypes comprising at least 0.05% of each patient's repertoire. Approximately 13 age-matched healthy donor repertoires from immuneACCESS served as clonality controls. In TCRdb, the immuneACCESS table is reduced to in-frame sequences with V and J assigned. These tables do not hold every clone; where another copy was compared, an unresolved V gene accounts for under half, and the others remain unexplained. That table supplies the V and J calls and clone size; D and trimming were determined from the DNA. This sample is represented by some 76,000 clones; approximately 82% of them were singletons. The ten largest make up around 37% of the sample.

In the paper's terms, the time point label means: approximately 25 months on ibrutinib. For TCR beta library preparation, roughly 2 micrograms of genomic DNA were extracted from the cryopreserved PBMCs. Longitudinal blood samples from CLL patients receiving ibrutinib monotherapy were subjected to high-throughput TCR beta sequencing. The patients were enrolled in a single-center, open-label phase 2 trial of ibrutinib monotherapy. Relative to germline, V is missing 10 bases and J is missing 0 bases, with 16 bases of the junction outside any gene match. CDR1 MDHEN and CDR2 SYDVKM are derived from the germline V gene. Including cysteine and phenylalanine, the CDR3 has 17 amino acids. Here the CDR3 DNA is all that survives: 51 bases in frame from base 1. A remark on this clone: The antigen it binds to is not known. No base-level quality is on record; no much larger clone is a single base apart.

The source material was PBMCs, sampled after 24 months of ibrutinib treatment. The chain was built from TRBV28 and TRBJ2-3, with 7 bases in between that match TRBD1. This clonotype originated in a human donor with chronic lymphocytic leukemia. CDR3 region: CATLTLDRAPSTDTQYF. The nucleotides read TGTGCCACCCTGACTCTAGACAGGGCCCCTAGCACAGATACGCAGTATTTT.